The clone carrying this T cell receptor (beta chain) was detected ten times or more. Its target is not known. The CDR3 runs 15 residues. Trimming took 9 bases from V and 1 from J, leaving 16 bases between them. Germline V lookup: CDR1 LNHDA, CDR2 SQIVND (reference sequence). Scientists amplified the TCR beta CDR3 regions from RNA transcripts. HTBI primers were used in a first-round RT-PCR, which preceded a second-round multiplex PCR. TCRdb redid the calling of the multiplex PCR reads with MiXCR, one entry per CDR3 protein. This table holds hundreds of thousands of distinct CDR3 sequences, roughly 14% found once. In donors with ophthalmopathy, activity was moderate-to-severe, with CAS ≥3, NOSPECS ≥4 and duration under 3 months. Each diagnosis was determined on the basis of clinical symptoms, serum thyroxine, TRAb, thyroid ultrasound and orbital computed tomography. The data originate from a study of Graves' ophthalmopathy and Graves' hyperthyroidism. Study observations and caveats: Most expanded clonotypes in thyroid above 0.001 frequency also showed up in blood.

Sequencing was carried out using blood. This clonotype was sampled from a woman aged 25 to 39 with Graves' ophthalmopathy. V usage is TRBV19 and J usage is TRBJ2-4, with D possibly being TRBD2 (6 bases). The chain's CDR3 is CASSPQRAAKNIQYF. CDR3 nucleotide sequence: TGTGCCAGCTCCCCCCAGCGGGCGGCCAAAAACATTCAGTACTTC. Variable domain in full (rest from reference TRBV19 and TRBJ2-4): DGGITQSPKYLFRKEGQNVTLSCEQNLNHDAMYWYRQDPGQGLRLIYYSQIVNDFQKGDIAEGYSVSREKKESFPLTVTSAQKNPTAFYLCASSPQRAAKNIQYFGAGTRLSVL.